The entry below gives a single T cell receptor (beta chain) sequence along with its context. Its antigen remains unidentified. In each sample, at least 6.5 million PBMCs were isolated. The sample comes from a study of blood T cells in healthy people across ages. General study results and limits: Changes seen in expanded clonotypes were possibly confounded by donor CMV status left unknown.

The second PCR ran about 6 to 12 cycles with a sample-barcoded 5' primer and J-beta primers. Every single cDNA molecule received a tag from a template-switch adaptor with 12 random nucleotides. All samples yielded 3 million or more CDR3-containing paired-end reads. TCRdb re-analysed the 5' RACE reads in MiXCR, keeping a single row per CDR3 protein. This sample has hundreds of thousands of distinct CDR3 sequences, with 62% found just once. Sequencing was performed on blood. This TCR came from a man between 25 and 39 years old in good health.

The CDR3 region has the DNA TGTGCCAGCAGCAAGACAGGGAACTATGGCTACACCTTC. Protein product: CASSKTGNYGYTF. The chain is built from TRBV7-8 and TRBJ1-2, with TRBD1 matching over 7 bases. The CDR3 runs 13 residues. Germline V gene data show CDR1 as SGHVS and CDR2 as FQNEAQ. V trimming: 5 bases; J trimming: 2 bases; junction bases outside the gene matches: 2.